This is a list of T cell receptor beta chains from one sample in a study of T-cell reconstitution after alpha-beta-depleted transplantation in children. TCRdb analysed the PCR reads with MiXCR anew, one entry per CDR3 protein. The sample records 670,000 or so distinct CDR3 sequences, less than 15% being singletons. The sequencing here drew on PBMCs, taken before TCRalphabeta/CD19-depleted stem cell transplant. These receptors all stem from a girl aged 2-10 years with congenital amegakaryocytic thrombocytopenia, due to receive a stem cell transplant. The CDR3 runs from the conserved cysteine through the conserved F or W. The order of the fields is D gene, clone size, V gene, J gene, CDR3 protein, CDR3 DNA. The D gene is left open where the match is weak. Clone size is given for some rows only: seen once, a few or many times, or a class if the clone is expanded.

d_gene: -
abundance: -
v_gene: TRBV20-1
j_gene: TRBJ2-2
CDR3aa: CSARSSTGELFF
CDR3nt: TGCAGTGCTAGATCCAGCACCGGGGAGCTGTTTTTT

d_gene: -
abundance: -
v_gene: TRBV20-1
j_gene: TRBJ2-2
CDR3aa: CSARGALWVGTGELSF
CDR3nt: TGCAGTGCTAGAGGGGCGCTGTGGGTGGGGACCGGGGAGCTGTCTTTT

d_gene: -
abundance: many
v_gene: TRBV7-3
j_gene: TRBJ2-3
CDR3aa: CASSLLVSSPDTQYF
CDR3nt: TGTGCCAGCAGCTTACTTGTGTCGAGTCCGGATACGCAGTATTTT

d_gene: -
abundance: many
v_gene: TRBV12-3/TRBV12-4
j_gene: TRBJ1-4
CDR3aa: CASSPQGLWNEKLFF
CDR3nt: TGTGCCAGCAGTCCGCAGGGACTCTGGAATGAAAAACTGTTTTTT

d_gene: -
abundance: many
v_gene: TRBV5-1
j_gene: TRBJ2-7
CDR3aa: CASSLAGSVSEQYF
CDR3nt: TGCGCCAGCAGCTTGGCTGGGTCTGTTAGCGAGCAGTACTTC

d_gene: TRBD2
abundance: many
v_gene: TRBV20-1
j_gene: TRBJ2-1
CDR3aa: CSGPTSGAYNEQFF
CDR3nt: TGCAGTGGACCAACTAGCGGGGCCTACAATGAGCAGTTCTTC

d_gene: -
abundance: many
v_gene: TRBV5-1
j_gene: TRBJ1-2
CDR3aa: CASSFDRIYGYTF
CDR3nt: TGCGCCAGCAGTTTTGACAGAATCTATGGCTACACCTTC

d_gene: TRBD2
abundance: many
v_gene: TRBV20-1
j_gene: TRBJ2-1
CDR3aa: CSALKGLADNEQFF
CDR3nt: TGCAGTGCCCTCAAGGGACTAGCTGACAATGAGCAGTTCTTC

d_gene: -
abundance: few
v_gene: TRBV5-1
j_gene: TRBJ1-4
CDR3aa: CASSLEGGPGTNEKLFF
CDR3nt: TGCGCCAGCAGCTTGGAAGGGGGGCCCGGGACTAATGAAAAACTGTTTTTT

d_gene: TRBD1
abundance: many
v_gene: TRBV20-1
j_gene: TRBJ2-2
CDR3aa: CSARATGGRSTGELFF
CDR3nt: TGCAGTGCTAGAGCAACAGGGGGCAGGAGCACCGGGGAGCTGTTTTTT

d_gene: -
abundance: few
v_gene: TRBV20-1
j_gene: TRBJ2-5
CDR3aa: CSAISNIQETQYF
CDR3nt: TGCAGTGCTATCTCCAACATCCAAGAGACCCAGTACTTC

d_gene: TRBD1
abundance: many
v_gene: TRBV12-3/TRBV12-4
j_gene: TRBJ2-3
CDR3aa: CASRRDRTQYF
CDR3nt: TGTGCCAGCAGAAGGGACAGGACGCAGTATTTT

d_gene: TRBD1
abundance: few
v_gene: TRBV7-9
j_gene: TRBJ1-3
CDR3aa: CASSPGTGPLSGNTIYF
CDR3nt: TGTGCCAGCAGCCCCGGGACAGGGCCCCTCTCTGGAAACACCATATATTTT

d_gene: TRBD2
abundance: many
v_gene: TRBV20-1
j_gene: TRBJ2-7
CDR3aa: CSAARLAGVHEQYF
CDR3nt: TGCAGTGCTGCCCGACTAGCGGGAGTCCACGAGCAGTACTTC

d_gene: -
abundance: many
v_gene: TRBV12-3/TRBV12-4
j_gene: TRBJ1-1
CDR3aa: CASSFSTANTEAFF
CDR3nt: TGTGCCAGCAGTTTTAGCACAGCGAACACTGAAGCTTTCTTT

d_gene: TRBD1
abundance: -
v_gene: TRBV4-1
j_gene: TRBJ2-5
CDR3aa: CASSRSGTGQETQYF
CDR3nt: TGCGCCAGCAGCCGTTCCGGGACAGGGCAAGAGACCCAGTACTTC

d_gene: -
abundance: once
v_gene: TRBV15
j_gene: TRBJ2-7
CDR3aa: CATSRQGKQYF
CDR3nt: TGTGCCACCAGCAGACAGGGCAAGCAGTACTTC

d_gene: TRBD1
abundance: -
v_gene: TRBV12-3/TRBV12-4
j_gene: TRBJ1-6
CDR3aa: CASSSGTGKSPLHF
CDR3nt: TGTGCCAGCAGCTCCGGGACAGGGAAATCACCCCTCCACTTT

d_gene: TRBD1
abundance: -
v_gene: TRBV20-1
j_gene: TRBJ2-7
CDR3aa: CSATGQGAVYEQYF
CDR3nt: TGCAGTGCTACCGGACAGGGGGCGGTCTACGAGCAGTACTTC

d_gene: -
abundance: once
v_gene: TRBV20-1
j_gene: TRBJ2-7
CDR3aa: CSASKRVRELLTYEQYF
CDR3nt: TGCAGTGCTAGCAAAAGAGTCAGGGAACTATTGACCTACGAGCAGTACTTC

d_gene: TRBD2
abundance: few
v_gene: TRBV6-2/TRBV6-3
j_gene: TRBJ2-1
CDR3aa: CASSYRRLAGNYNEQFF
CDR3nt: TGTGCCAGCAGTTACCGGCGGCTAGCGGGAAACTACAATGAGCAGTTCTTC

d_gene: -
abundance: many
v_gene: TRBV3-1
j_gene: TRBJ1-1
CDR3aa: CASSQYDKPEAFF
CDR3nt: TGTGCCAGCAGCCAATATGACAAGCCTGAAGCTTTCTTT

d_gene: TRBD2
abundance: -
v_gene: TRBV7-2
j_gene: TRBJ2-5
CDR3aa: CASSKGLAPDDGETQYF
CDR3nt: TGTGCCAGCAGCAAGGGACTAGCGCCGGATGATGGAGAGACCCAGTACTTC

d_gene: -
abundance: many
v_gene: TRBV4-1
j_gene: TRBJ1-2
CDR3aa: CASSQERDSLGGYTF
CDR3nt: TGCGCCAGCAGCCAAGAACGTGACAGCTTGGGCGGCTACACCTTC

d_gene: -
abundance: -
v_gene: TRBV3-1
j_gene: TRBJ2-2
CDR3aa: CASSHQTSTGELFF
CDR3nt: TGTGCCAGCAGCCACCAAACAAGCACCGGGGAGCTGTTTTTT

d_gene: -
abundance: many
v_gene: TRBV5-1
j_gene: TRBJ2-1
CDR3aa: CASSLAYREGNEQFF
CDR3nt: TGCGCCAGCAGCTTGGCATATCGAGAGGGAAATGAGCAGTTCTTC

d_gene: TRBD2
abundance: many
v_gene: TRBV5-1
j_gene: TRBJ2-1
CDR3aa: CASSLAARAGGSYNEQFF
CDR3nt: TGCGCCAGCAGCTTGGCGGCTCGAGCGGGAGGCTCCTACAATGAGCAGTTCTTC

d_gene: -
abundance: few
v_gene: TRBV29-1
j_gene: TRBJ2-2
CDR3aa: CSVEDPRSRAGELFF
CDR3nt: TGCAGCGTTGAAGATCCCCGATCACGAGCCGGGGAGCTGTTTTTT

d_gene: -
abundance: few
v_gene: TRBV6-1
j_gene: TRBJ1-1
CDR3aa: CASSGQERGNTEAFF
CDR3nt: TGTGCCAGCAGTGGACAGGAAAGGGGGAACACTGAAGCTTTCTTT

d_gene: -
abundance: many
v_gene: TRBV29-1
j_gene: TRBJ1-1
CDR3aa: CSVERAMNTEAFF
CDR3nt: TGCAGCGTTGAAAGGGCCATGAACACTGAAGCTTTCTTT

d_gene: TRBD2
abundance: many
v_gene: TRBV6-1
j_gene: TRBJ2-1
CDR3aa: CASSERLAGGRNEQFF
CDR3nt: TGTGCCAGCAGTGAAAGACTAGCGGGGGGGAGGAATGAGCAGTTCTTC

d_gene: -
abundance: many
v_gene: TRBV10-1
j_gene: TRBJ2-1
CDR3aa: CASSAGTENNEQFF
CDR3nt: TGCGCCAGCAGTGCTGGGACCGAAAACAATGAGCAGTTCTTC

d_gene: -
abundance: few
v_gene: TRBV7-7
j_gene: TRBJ2-6
CDR3aa: CASSSDTRSGANVLTF
CDR3nt: TGTGCCAGCAGCTCAGACACCCGCTCTGGGGCCAACGTCCTGACTTTC

d_gene: -
abundance: -
v_gene: TRBV5-1
j_gene: TRBJ2-7
CDR3aa: CASTMGHEQYF
CDR3nt: TGCGCCAGCACGATGGGCCACGAGCAGTACTTC

d_gene: -
abundance: many
v_gene: TRBV5-1
j_gene: TRBJ2-3
CDR3aa: CASSAWGVSSTDTQYF
CDR3nt: TGCGCCAGCAGCGCCTGGGGGGTTTCTAGCACAGATACGCAGTATTTT

d_gene: -
abundance: many
v_gene: TRBV5-1
j_gene: TRBJ1-1
CDR3aa: CASSPGTNTEAFF
CDR3nt: TGCGCCAGCAGCCCGGGGACAAACACTGAAGCTTTCTTT

d_gene: -
abundance: many
v_gene: TRBV20-1
j_gene: TRBJ1-6
CDR3aa: CSARDYWAGNNSPLHF
CDR3nt: TGCAGTGCTAGAGATTATTGGGCCGGAAATAATTCACCCCTCCACTTT

d_gene: -
abundance: many
v_gene: TRBV11-2
j_gene: TRBJ2-1
CDR3aa: CASSLGFNEQFF
CDR3nt: TGTGCCAGCAGCTTAGGTTTCAATGAGCAGTTCTTC

d_gene: -
abundance: -
v_gene: TRBV20-1
j_gene: TRBJ2-5
CDR3aa: CSARGTIAEKGETQYF
CDR3nt: TGCAGTGCTAGAGGGACGATAGCGGAGAAGGGAGAGACCCAGTACTTC

d_gene: TRBD2
abundance: -
v_gene: TRBV29-1
j_gene: TRBJ2-2
CDR3aa: CSVHTQAGANTGELFF
CDR3nt: TGCAGCGTTCACACTCAAGCGGGGGCGAACACCGGGGAGCTGTTTTTT

d_gene: TRBD1
abundance: many
v_gene: TRBV20-1
j_gene: TRBJ1-1
CDR3aa: CSATGDSRATEAFF
CDR3nt: TGCAGTGCCACCGGGGACAGTCGGGCCACTGAAGCTTTCTTT

d_gene: TRBD1
abundance: many
v_gene: TRBV29-1
j_gene: TRBJ2-3
CDR3aa: CSGGQGGTDTQYF
CDR3nt: TGCAGCGGGGGACAGGGAGGAACAGATACGCAGTATTTT

d_gene: -
abundance: few
v_gene: TRBV5-1
j_gene: TRBJ1-6
CDR3aa: CASSLAGSPPLHF
CDR3nt: TGCGCCAGCAGCTTGGCAGGAAGCCCACCCCTCCACTTT

d_gene: -
abundance: many
v_gene: TRBV7-9
j_gene: TRBJ2-2
CDR3aa: CASSPSLNTGELFF
CDR3nt: TGTGCCAGCAGCCCATCGTTGAACACCGGGGAGCTGTTTTTT

d_gene: -
abundance: many
v_gene: TRBV20-1
j_gene: TRBJ2-3
CDR3aa: CSAPTSTDTQYF
CDR3nt: TGCAGTGCACCCACTAGCACAGATACGCAGTATTTT

d_gene: -
abundance: few
v_gene: TRBV27
j_gene: TRBJ1-2
CDR3aa: CASSTVGADGYTF
CDR3nt: TGTGCCAGCAGTACAGTAGGAGCGGATGGCTACACCTTC

d_gene: TRBD2
abundance: -
v_gene: TRBV2
j_gene: TRBJ2-2
CDR3aa: CASSEGGLAMGGELFF
CDR3nt: TGTGCCAGCAGTGAAGGCGGACTAGCCATGGGCGGGGAGCTGTTTTTT

d_gene: -
abundance: many
v_gene: TRBV12-3/TRBV12-4
j_gene: TRBJ1-6
CDR3aa: CASSSRGTHNSPLHF
CDR3nt: TGTGCCAGCAGCAGCAGGGGAACCCATAATTCACCCCTCCACTTT

d_gene: TRBD1
abundance: few
v_gene: TRBV19
j_gene: TRBJ2-1
CDR3aa: CASKTGTGYNEQFF
CDR3nt: TGTGCCAGTAAGACCGGGACAGGCTACAATGAGCAGTTCTTC

d_gene: -
abundance: -
v_gene: TRBV27
j_gene: TRBJ2-1
CDR3aa: CASSLMPAYNEQFF
CDR3nt: TGTGCCAGCAGTTTAATGCCCGCCTACAATGAGCAGTTCTTC

d_gene: -
abundance: many
v_gene: TRBV20-1
j_gene: TRBJ1-2
CDR3aa: CSAHDIQGVLVGYTF
CDR3nt: TGCAGTGCTCACGACATACAGGGAGTGTTGGTCGGCTACACCTTC

d_gene: -
abundance: -
v_gene: TRBV12-3/TRBV12-4
j_gene: TRBJ2-7
CDR3aa: CASSFSLSWEQYF
CDR3nt: TGTGCCAGCAGTTTCAGCCTTTCCTGGGAGCAGTACTTC

d_gene: -
abundance: few
v_gene: TRBV28
j_gene: TRBJ2-7
CDR3aa: CASSFGPGRGVEQYF
CDR3nt: TGTGCCAGCAGTTTTGGGCCGGGTCGGGGCGTCGAGCAGTACTTC

d_gene: -
abundance: -
v_gene: TRBV4-1
j_gene: TRBJ2-1
CDR3aa: CASRPTGLGANEQFF
CDR3nt: TGCGCCAGCAGACCTACGGGACTGGGTGCCAATGAGCAGTTCTTC